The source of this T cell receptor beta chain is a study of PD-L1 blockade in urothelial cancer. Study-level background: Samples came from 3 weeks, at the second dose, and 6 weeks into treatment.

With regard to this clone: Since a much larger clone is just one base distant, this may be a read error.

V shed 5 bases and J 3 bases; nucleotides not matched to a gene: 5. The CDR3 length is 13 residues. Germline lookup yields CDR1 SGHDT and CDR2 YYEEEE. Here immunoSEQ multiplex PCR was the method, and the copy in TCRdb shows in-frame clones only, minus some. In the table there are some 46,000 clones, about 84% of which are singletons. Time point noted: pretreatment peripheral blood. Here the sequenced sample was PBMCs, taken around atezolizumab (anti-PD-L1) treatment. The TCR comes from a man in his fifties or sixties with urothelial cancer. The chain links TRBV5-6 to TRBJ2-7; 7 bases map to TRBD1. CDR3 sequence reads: CASSSGTDYEQYF. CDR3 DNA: TGTGCCAGCAGTTCCGGGACAGACTACGAGCAGTACTTC.